Shown below are 3 T cell receptor beta chains from a single sample sequenced in a study of shared clonotypes between healthy human individuals. The data were produced by immunoSEQ multiplex PCR, yet TCRdb's version contains in-frame clones alone and is incomplete. The table includes approximately 1,000,000 clones, about four fifths detected once. Sequenced: memory CD4+ T cells from PBMCs. Indicated subset: CD45RA-negative fraction. These receptors were taken from a young man in good health. Some clones in this sample may be carry-over from other donors' samples.

Comment on this clone: Other nucleotide sequences in the sample specify the same CDR3. The J gene is TRBJ1-1, the V gene TRBV7-9; D remains unclear. This CDR3 has 14 amino acids. The germline CDR1 and CDR2 sequences are SEHNR and FQNEAQ (reference sequence). V was clipped by 1 base and J by 1 base, with 7 bases between them. CDR3 sequence: CASSLGTANTEAFF. CDR3 nucleotides: TGTGCCAGCAGCTTAGGGACGGCGAACACTGAAGCTTTCTTT.

Note on this clone: This same CDR3 is encoded by further DNA sequences in the sample. The chain has TRBV5-1 and TRBJ1-3; 10 bases match TRBD1. J was trimmed by 2 bases and V by 0 bases; bases with no gene match: 2. The CDR3 covers 16 residues. CDR1 and CDR2 from the germline V gene are SGHRS and YFSETQ. The CDR3 nucleotides read TGCGCCAGCAGCTTGGGGGACAGGGGAACTGGAAACACCATATATTTT. It codes for CASSLGDRGTGNTIYF.

The V call is TRBV6-1, the J call TRBJ2-3; D may match TRBD1 or TRBD2 (5 bases each). Trimming removed 6 bases at V and 5 bases at J, with 12 bases between. Germline CDR1 MNHNS, CDR2 SASEGT. The CDR3 extends over 13 amino acids. The CDR3 loop reads CASRERDRDTQYF. As DNA, the CDR3 is TGTGCCAGCAGGGAACGGGACCGAGATACGCAGTATTTT.